This T cell receptor (beta chain) was found in a study of control samples from healthy donors and cancer patients. Some clones are missing from TCRdb's copy, which holds only in-frame ones; the method was immunoSEQ multiplex PCR. The profile shows 110,000 to 150,000 clones, roughly nine tenths of them singletons. V was clipped by 1 base and J by 1 base, with 10 bases between them. Germline-derived CDR1 and CDR2 are LNHDA and SQIVND (reference sequence). The CDR3 has 15 amino acids. The specimen was blood. The sequence was collected from a man under 40 in good health. The V and J genes are TRBV19 and TRBJ2-5; tentative D call: TRBD2 (6 bases). The CDR3 loop reads CASSIVGGPQETQYF. The DNA of the CDR3 is TGTGCCAGTAGTATAGTGGGAGGACCCCAAGAGACCCAGTACTTC.